This TCR beta chain was found in a study of cytomegalovirus exposure and HLA in healthy donors. Across the study: A previous analysis identified 117 million unique TCR beta sequences derived from 180 million or so T cells.

60 Vbeta and 13 Jbeta primers were used in PCR. As processed by the authors: Later work found approximately 87 million unique TCR beta chains, with approximately 12 million shared. The repertoire was sequenced with immunoSEQ multiplex PCR; TCRdb's copy has only in-frame clones and lacks some. V and J calls and clone size come straight from that table; D and trimming were deduced from the DNA. The table has about 210,000 clones, 87% seen once. Comment on this clone: Antigen specificity is unknown.

Study outcomes and limitations: Among TCR beta chains, those listed as cytomegalovirus-associated numbered approximately 150. TCR beta sequences reportedly predicted most subjects' HLA-A and HLA-B alleles accurately.

V was clipped by 4 bases and J by 5 bases, with 20 bases between them. This CDR3 is 16 amino acids long. Germline V gene sequence: CDR1 MGHRA, CDR2 YSYEKL. V is TRBV4-1 and J is TRBJ2-5; D may be TRBD2 (5 bases). This receptor was taken from a boy aged 2-9 years in good health and CMV-seronegative. Material for sequencing was PBMCs. DNA for the CDR3: TGCGCCAGCAGCCGAAAGGCCGGGGAGTTTAGCGAGACCCAGTACTTC. Its translation: CASSRKAGEFSETQYF.